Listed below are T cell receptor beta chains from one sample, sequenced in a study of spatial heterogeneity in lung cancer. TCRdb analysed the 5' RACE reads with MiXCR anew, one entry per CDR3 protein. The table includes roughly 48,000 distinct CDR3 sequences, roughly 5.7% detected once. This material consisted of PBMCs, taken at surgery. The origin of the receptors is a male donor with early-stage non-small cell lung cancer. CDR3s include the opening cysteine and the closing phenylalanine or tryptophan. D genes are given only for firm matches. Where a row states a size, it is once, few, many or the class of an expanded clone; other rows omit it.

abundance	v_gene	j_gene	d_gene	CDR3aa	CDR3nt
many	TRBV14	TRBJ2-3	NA	CASSQVDARRYF	TGTGCCAGCAGCCAAGTGGACGCTCGGCGCTATTTT
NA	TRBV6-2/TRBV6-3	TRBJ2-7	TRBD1	CASTGDRGFSYEQYF	TGTGCCAGCACTGGTGACAGGGGCTTCTCCTACGAGCAGTACTTC
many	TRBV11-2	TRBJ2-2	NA	CASSLVAGLSPGELFF	TGTGCCAGCAGCTTAGTGGCGGGCTTAAGTCCCGGGGAGCTGTTTTTT
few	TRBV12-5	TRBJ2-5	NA	CASALTGSDSQETQYF	TGTGCTAGTGCCCTCACCGGGTCGGACAGTCAAGAGACCCAGTACTTC
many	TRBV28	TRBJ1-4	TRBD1	CASSFLGQGDEKLFF	TGTGCCAGCAGTTTCTTGGGACAGGGCGACGAAAAACTGTTTTTT
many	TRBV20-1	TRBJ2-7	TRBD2	CSAREVAGNSYEQYF	TGCAGTGCTAGGGAAGTAGCGGGCAACTCCTACGAGCAGTACTTC
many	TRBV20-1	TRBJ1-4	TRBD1	CSASRDRGSTNEKLFF	TGCAGTGCTAGCCGGGACAGGGGGTCGACTAATGAAAAACTGTTTTTT
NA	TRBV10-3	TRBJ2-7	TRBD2	CAISGASGFSWEQYF	TGTGCCATCAGTGGAGCTAGCGGCTTTAGTTGGGAGCAGTACTTC
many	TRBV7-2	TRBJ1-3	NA	CASSPNPQSRNTIYF	TGTGCCAGCAGCCCGAATCCCCAATCTAGAAACACCATATATTTT
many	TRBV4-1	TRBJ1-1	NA	CASSQDVEAGLNTEAFF	TGCGCCAGCAGCCAAGATGTCGAGGCAGGCTTGAACACTGAAGCTTTCTTT
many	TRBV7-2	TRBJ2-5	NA	CASSGRASGSQETQYF	TGTGCCAGCAGCGGGCGGGCATCAGGGTCCCAAGAGACCCAGTACTTC